Shown below are 28 T cell receptor beta chains from a single sample sequenced in a study of cytomegalovirus exposure and HLA in healthy donors. The PCR employed 60 Vbeta primers together with 13 Jbeta primers. Using immunoSEQ multiplex PCR, the repertoire was profiled, and TCRdb retains in-frame clones only, with some absent. This sample's table reports around 210,000 clones. The material sequenced was PBMCs. Receptors were obtained from a girl aged 2 to 9 in good health and CMV-seropositive.

The chain joins TRBV5-4 to TRBJ1-1; no definite D call. V shed 0 bases and J shed 1 base, with 4 bases lying between them. Germline V gene sequence: CDR1 SGHNT, CDR2 YYREEE (reference sequence). The CDR3 spans 13 residues. The CDR3, as DNA: TGTGCCAGCAGCTTGGGCGAGAACACTGAAGCTTTCTTT. Translated, it gives CASSLGENTEAFF.

The chain recombines TRBV4-2 with TRBJ2-5; 12 bases are shared with TRBD1. Germline-derived CDR1 and CDR2 are LGHNA and YNFKEQ. This CDR3 comprises 16 residues. The V gene end was trimmed by 3 bases and the J gene end by 0 bases; junction bases not matched to a gene: 2. CDR3 in amino acids: CASSHGDRGHQETQYF. DNA of the CDR3: TGTGCCAGCAGCCACGGGGACAGGGGGCACCAAGAGACCCAGTACTTC.

The chain employs TRBV6-1 and TRBJ1-2; 9 bases map to TRBD1. V shed 6 bases and J 7 bases; nucleotides not matched to a gene: 9. Looked up from germline, CDR1 is MNHNS and CDR2 is SASEGT. This CDR3 is built from 14 residues. CDR3 sequence reads: CASRGQGSIAGYTF. The DNA of the CDR3 is TGTGCCAGCAGAGGACAGGGGAGCATCGCTGGCTACACCTTC.

This sequence joins TRBV5-1 and TRBJ2-7, with 11 bases fitting TRBD1. Trimming cost V 5 bases and J 3 bases; bases outside gene matches: 7. Germline lookup yields CDR1 SGHRS and CDR2 YFSETQ. This CDR3 is 15 amino acids long. CDR3 DNA sequence: TGCGCCAGCAGTGAACGGGACAGGGGGAACTACGAGCAGTACTTC. It codes for CASSERDRGNYEQYF.

The rearrangement links TRBV2 to TRBJ2-4; 8 bases match TRBD1. The germline CDR1 and CDR2 sequences are SNHLY and FYNNEI. This CDR3 contains 16 residues. V gave up 6 bases and J gave up 0 bases; unmatched junction bases: 7. The CDR3: CASSQDRALAKNIQYF. CDR3 bases: TGTGCCAGCAGCCAGGACAGGGCTTTAGCCAAAAACATTCAGTACTTC.

The gene calls are TRBV4-2 and TRBJ1-1, with 7 bases fitting TRBD1. V trimming: 3 bases; J trimming: 3 bases; junction bases outside the gene matches: 7. This CDR3 is built from 15 residues. CDR1 is LGHNA and CDR2 is YNFKEQ in the germline V gene. Here the CDR3 DNA reads TGTGCCAGCAGCCAGGACTGGGACAGTTACACTGAAGCTTTCTTT. Protein product: CASSQDWDSYTEAFF.

The chain links TRBV27 to TRBJ2-7, with TRBD1 matching over 10 bases. The germline V gene encodes CDR1 MNHEY and CDR2 SMNVEV (reference sequence). The CDR3 covers 15 residues. V shed 6 bases, J shed 3 bases, and the junction held 8 bases outside the gene matches. DNA of the CDR3: TGTGCCAGCAGCCCAACCCGGGACAGGGGCTACGAGCAGTACTTC. Protein: CASSPTRDRGYEQYF.

V usage is TRBV5-1 and J usage is TRBJ1-3, with D perhaps matching TRBD1 (6 bases). Germline V gene data show CDR1 as SGHRS and CDR2 as YFSETQ. V lost 5 bases and J lost 4, with 13 bases in between. This CDR3 spans 14 amino acids. As DNA, the CDR3 is TGCGCCAGCAGTACACAGGGATTAGGAAACACCATATATTTT. Its translation is CASSTQGLGNTIYF.

The rearrangement joins TRBV9 to TRBJ2-5; perhaps TRBD2 as D (5 bases). CDR1 and CDR2 (germline): SGDLS, YYNGEE. This CDR3 spans 15 amino acids. V was cut by 4 bases and J by 2 bases, with 15 bases left in between. The CDR3 is CASSQVTIQQETQYF. The DNA of the CDR3 is TGTGCCAGCAGCCAAGTGACTATCCAACAAGAGACCCAGTACTTC.

V and J are TRBV2 and TRBJ2-5, with a weak D call TRBD1 (5 bases). There are 13 residues in the CDR3. Germline lookup yields CDR1 SNHLY and CDR2 FYNNEI. The germline V and J ends were trimmed by 6 bases and 3 bases, with 11 bases remaining between them. The DNA of the CDR3 is TGTGCCAGCAGGAAGGACACCGAAGAGACCCAGTACTTC. This gives the protein CASRKDTEETQYF.

This rearrangement joins TRBV5-4 to TRBJ2-3, with no clear D. The CDR3 covers 13 residues. Deletions cut 0 bases from V and 3 bases from J, with 5 bases between. From germline, CDR1 is SGHNT and CDR2 YYREEE (reference sequence). DNA for the CDR3: TGTGCCAGCAGCTTGGTCGTTACAGATACGCAGTATTTT. Its translation is CASSLVVTDTQYF. Based on the CDR3 plus reference TRBV5-4 and TRBJ2-3, the full variable domain is ETGVTQSPTHLIKTRGQQVTLRCSSQSGHNTVSWYQQALGQGPQFIFQYYREEENGRGNFPPRFSGLQFPNYSSELNVNALELDDSALYLCASSLVVTDTQYFGPGTRLTVL.

Remarks on this clone: This CDR3 is also generated by other DNA sequences in the sample. The chain recombines TRBV5-4 with TRBJ2-7; the match to TRBD2 covers 8 bases. CDR1 and CDR2 (germline): SGHNT, YYREEE (reference sequence). The CDR3 runs 17 residues. The ends lost 4 bases at V and 6 bases at J; junction bases unmatched: 18. CDR3 sequence reads: CASSLFRTSPDLAEQYF. CDR3 DNA sequence: TGTGCCAGCAGCCTATTTCGGACTAGCCCCGACTTGGCCGAGCAGTACTTC.

V and J are TRBV5-4 and TRBJ2-1, with 7 bases aligning to TRBD2. The CDR3 spans 16 residues. The junction had 13 bases not matched to a gene; V was cut back by 5 bases and J by 5 bases. The germline V gene has CDR1 SGHNT and CDR2 YYREEE (reference sequence). In nucleotides, the CDR3 is TGTGCCAGCAGAGAATCGGGCGCGGGAGTCAACAATGAGCAGTTCTTC. Translating gives CASRESGAGVNNEQFF.

CDR3 nucleotide sequence: TGCAGCGTTGAAGATATCCATAACAGGGTTTCGCAAGAGACCCAGTACTTC. Amino acids: CSVEDIHNRVSQETQYF. The gene calls are TRBV29-1 and TRBJ2-5; a possible D gene is TRBD1 (6 bases). Looked up from germline, CDR1 is SQVTM and CDR2 is ANQGSEA. This CDR3 contains 17 residues. Between the trimmed V and J ends, which lost 0 bases and 2 bases, there was a span of 19 bases.

In DNA form, the CDR3 reads TGTGCCAGCAGCCCCAAAGCTAGCGGAGCAGCAGATACGCAGTATTTT. Amino acid sequence: CASSPKASGAADTQYF. V and J are TRBV5-4 and TRBJ2-3, with TRBD2 matching over 7 bases. CDR1 and CDR2 (germline): SGHNT, YYREEE (reference sequence). The J segment lost 4 bases and the V segment lost 4 bases, leaving 12 bases of the junction unmatched. CDR3 length equals 16 residues.

The chain has TRBV30 and TRBJ1-4, with D unresolved. V was cut by 8 bases and J by 0 bases, with 7 bases left in between. Per germline, CDR1 GTSNPN and CDR2 SVGIG (reference sequence). The CDR3 extends over 12 amino acids. As DNA, the CDR3 is TGTGCCCTAGGCTCAACTAATGAAAAACTGTTTTTT. Its protein is CALGSTNEKLFF.

The chain uses TRBV29-1 and TRBJ2-3; TRBD1 might be the D (7 bases). Trimming cost V 3 bases and J 2 bases, with 12 bases left between them. Germline-derived CDR1 and CDR2 are SQVTM and ANQGSEA. The CDR3 length is 14 residues. CDR3 in amino acids: CSVDAGGLTDTQYF. The CDR3 region has the DNA TGCAGCGTTGACGCAGGGGGACTCACAGATACGCAGTATTTT.

V gene TRBV28 combines with J gene TRBJ2-1; 7 nucleotides align to TRBD1. With V trimmed by 6 bases and J by 9 bases, 11 bases remained unmatched. The CDR3 contains 14 residues. Looked up from germline, CDR1 is MDHEN and CDR2 is SYDVKM. The CDR3, as DNA: TGTGCCAGCAGCACTAGGGACAGCCTAATTGAGCAGTTCTTC. As protein: CASSTRDSLIEQFF.

This chain links TRBV18 with TRBJ2-7, with 8 bases that match TRBD1. Germline V CDR1 and CDR2: KGHSH, LQKENI. Trimming at V came to 8 bases and at J to 3 bases, leaving 6 bases not matched to a gene. This CDR3 has 13 amino acids. CDR3 amino acids: CASTRQGLYEQYF. CDR3 coding DNA: TGTGCCAGCACCCGACAGGGGCTCTACGAGCAGTACTTC.

The chain employs TRBV19 and TRBJ2-4, with 7 bases fitting TRBD1. V lost 4 bases and J lost 1; bases outside the gene matches: 10. Germline V lookup: CDR1 LNHDA, CDR2 SQIVND (reference sequence). This CDR3 contains 17 residues. The CDR3 loop reads CASSTDRVTVAKNIQYF. The DNA for the CDR3 is TGTGCCAGTAGTACCGACAGGGTAACAGTTGCCAAAAACATTCAGTACTTC.

V is TRBV27 and J is TRBJ2-1; 13 bases are a match to TRBD2. This CDR3 comprises 15 residues. V lost 10 bases and J lost 4; bases outside the gene matches: 7. Per germline, CDR1 MNHEY and CDR2 SMNVEV (reference sequence). As DNA, the CDR3 is TGTGCCACCAGACTAGCGGGAGGTTTTTACAATGAGCAGTTCTTC. This translates into CATRLAGGFYNEQFF.

The chain recombines TRBV29-1 with TRBJ2-1, with D possibly matching TRBD1 (6 bases). There are 12 residues in the CDR3. The V gene's germline CDR1 is SQVTM and CDR2 ANQGSEA. The ends were cut back, 7 bases at V and 8 bases at J, with 15 bases in the middle. This CDR3 is CSAEGDTDEQFF. In nucleotides, the CDR3 is TGCAGCGCAGAGGGGGACACTGATGAGCAGTTCTTC.

The gene calls are TRBV5-1 and TRBJ1-2; the match to TRBD1 covers 9 bases. CDR1 and CDR2 (germline): SGHRS, YFSETQ. The CDR3 loop spans 15 amino acids. The junction had 7 bases not matched to a gene; V was cut back by 1 base and J by 6 bases. The CDR3 DNA sequence: TGCGCCAGCAGCTTGACTTTGGGACAGGGTCATGGCTACACCTTC. Residues: CASSLTLGQGHGYTF.

The CDR3 sequence: CASSLEGRASTFSGNTIYF. The CDR3 nucleotides read TGTGCCAGCAGCTTAGAGGGCAGGGCCAGTACTTTCTCTGGAAACACCATATATTTT. The chain uses TRBV13 and TRBJ1-3; maybe TRBD1 (5 bases). Germline CDR1 reads PRHDT; CDR2 reads FYEKMQ (reference sequence). Between the trimmed V and J ends, which lost 1 base and 0 bases, there was a span of 19 bases. CDR3 length: 19 residues.

The chain links TRBV28 to TRBJ1-3, with D perhaps TRBD1 (5 bases). This CDR3 contains 14 residues. Trimming took 6 bases from V and 4 from J, leaving 13 bases between them. Germline CDR1 is MDHEN and CDR2 is SYDVKM. CDR3 residues: CASRVGQIGNTIYF. The CDR3 bases are TGTGCCAGCAGGGTGGGGCAGATCGGAAACACCATATATTTT.

The rearrangement links TRBV7-6 to TRBJ2-2; TRBD2 is a possible D gene (7 bases). Deletions cut 2 bases from V and 5 bases from J, with 15 bases between. The CDR3 runs to 16 residues. Germline V gene data show CDR1 as SGHVS and CDR2 as FNYEAQ. The CDR3 here is CASSLSGGQTTGELFF. DNA for the CDR3: TGTGCCAGCAGCTTATCGGGGGGACAAACAACCGGGGAGCTGTTTTTT.

CDR3 amino acids: CASSHGTSGRPNNEQFF. The CDR3, as DNA: TGTGCCAGCAGCCACGGGACTAGCGGGAGGCCCAACAATGAGCAGTTCTTC. The chain links TRBV4-2 to TRBJ2-1; 15 bases map to TRBD2. The CDR3 has 17 amino acids. Trimming cost V 3 bases and J 5 bases; bases outside gene matches: 5. Germline V gives CDR1 LGHNA, CDR2 YNFKEQ.

The V gene is TRBV7-6, the J gene TRBJ1-1; no clear D gene. The germline V gene encodes CDR1 SGHVS and CDR2 FNYEAQ. V shed 0 bases and J shed 2 bases, with 19 bases lying between them. The CDR3 spans 18 residues. The CDR3 sequence: CASSLARAGVGINTEAFF. CDR3 coding DNA: TGTGCCAGCAGCTTAGCGCGGGCCGGGGTTGGAATAAACACTGAAGCTTTCTTT.